This TCR beta chain was captured in a study of control samples from healthy donors and cancer patients. The assay was immunoSEQ multiplex PCR, and TCRdb's table has in-frame clones only and misses some. The sample holds roughly 70,000 clones, approximately 84% seen once. Germline loops: CDR1 SQVTM, CDR2 ANQGSEA. Trimming shortened V by 2 bases and J by 7 bases, and 17 bases separated the two germline ends. The CDR3 runs to 15 residues. The chain is built from TRBV29-1 and TRBJ1-4; no clear D. Sequencing was carried out using blood. This sequence was found in a man aged 45-60 years in good health. In nucleotides, the CDR3 is TGCAGCGTTGAAAAATCGCGAGTATGGGGTGAAAAACTGTTTTTT. Protein product: CSVEKSRVWGEKLFF.